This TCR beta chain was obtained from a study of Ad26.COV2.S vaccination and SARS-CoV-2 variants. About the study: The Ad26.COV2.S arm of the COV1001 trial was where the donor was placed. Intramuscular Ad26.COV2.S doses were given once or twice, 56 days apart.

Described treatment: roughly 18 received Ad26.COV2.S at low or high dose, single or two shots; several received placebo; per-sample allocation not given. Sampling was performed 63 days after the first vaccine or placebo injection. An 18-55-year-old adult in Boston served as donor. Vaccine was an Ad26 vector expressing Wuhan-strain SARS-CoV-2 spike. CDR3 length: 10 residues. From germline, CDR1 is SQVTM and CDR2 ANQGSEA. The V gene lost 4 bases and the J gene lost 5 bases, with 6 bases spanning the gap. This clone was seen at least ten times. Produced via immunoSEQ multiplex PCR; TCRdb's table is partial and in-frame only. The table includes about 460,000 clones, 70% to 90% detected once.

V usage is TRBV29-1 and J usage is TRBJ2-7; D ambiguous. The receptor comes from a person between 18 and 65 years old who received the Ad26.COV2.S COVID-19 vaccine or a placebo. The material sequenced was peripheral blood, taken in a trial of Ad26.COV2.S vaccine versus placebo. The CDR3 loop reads CSVVPHEQYF. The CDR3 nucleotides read TGCAGCGTTGTTCCCCACGAGCAGTACTTC.